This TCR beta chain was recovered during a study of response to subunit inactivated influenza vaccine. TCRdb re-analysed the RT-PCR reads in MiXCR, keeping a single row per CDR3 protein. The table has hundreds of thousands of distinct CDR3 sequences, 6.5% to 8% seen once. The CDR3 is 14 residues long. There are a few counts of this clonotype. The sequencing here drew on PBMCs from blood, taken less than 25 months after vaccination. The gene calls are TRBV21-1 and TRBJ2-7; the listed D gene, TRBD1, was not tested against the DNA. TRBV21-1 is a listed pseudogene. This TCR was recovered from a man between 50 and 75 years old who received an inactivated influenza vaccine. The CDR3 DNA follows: TGTGCCAGCAGCAATCAGGGACCGACCTACGAGCAGTACTTC. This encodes CASSNQGPTYEQYF.